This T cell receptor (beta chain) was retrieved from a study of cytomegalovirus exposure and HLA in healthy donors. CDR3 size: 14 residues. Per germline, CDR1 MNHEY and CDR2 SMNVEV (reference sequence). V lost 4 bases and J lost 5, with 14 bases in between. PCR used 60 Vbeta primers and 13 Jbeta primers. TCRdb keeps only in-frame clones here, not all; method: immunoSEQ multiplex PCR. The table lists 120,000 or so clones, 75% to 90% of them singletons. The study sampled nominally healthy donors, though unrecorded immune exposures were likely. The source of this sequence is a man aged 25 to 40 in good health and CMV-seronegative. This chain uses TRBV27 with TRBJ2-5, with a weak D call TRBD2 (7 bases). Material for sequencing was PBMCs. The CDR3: CASSWGGAEETQYF. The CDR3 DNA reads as TGTGCCAGCAGTTGGGGGGGGGCCGAGGAGACCCAGTACTTC.